This entry lists 31 T cell receptor beta chains sequenced from one sample in a study of shared clonotypes between healthy human individuals. Clones were read by immunoSEQ multiplex PCR, and TCRdb kept only the in-frame ones, dropping some. The sample includes 2,500,000 or so clones, about 90% of them seen just once. The specimen sequenced was naive CD4+ T cells from PBMCs. Subset given: CD45RA+ positively selected. These TCRs come from a man in his late teens or twenties in good health. Some clones in this sample may be carry-over from other donors' samples.

A remark on this clone: The same CDR3 can be traced to other DNA sequences in this sample. V is TRBV5-4 and J is TRBJ2-1; TRBD2 is a possible D gene (5 bases). The germline V and J ends were trimmed by 4 bases and 0 bases, with 8 bases remaining between them. The germline V gene encodes CDR1 SGHNT and CDR2 YYREEE (reference sequence). The CDR3 totals 14 residues. Written as DNA, the CDR3 is TGTGCCAGCAGCCCCCGGGGCTCCTACAATGAGCAGTTCTTC. It codes for CASSPRGSYNEQFF.

The chain has TRBV5-1 and TRBJ2-1; D is perhaps TRBD1 (7 bases). The V end lost 4 bases, the J end lost 7 bases, and 15 bases lay between the germline ends. This CDR3 comprises 14 residues. Germline CDR1 reads SGHRS; CDR2 reads YFSETQ. The CDR3 DNA sequence: TGCGCCAGCAGCGTCACAGGGGCGGGGAATGAGCAGTTCTTC. This gives the protein CASSVTGAGNEQFF.

V is TRBV5-4 and J is TRBJ2-2, with TRBD1 as a possible D gene (6 bases). This CDR3 contains 15 residues. Germline CDR1 SGHNT, CDR2 YYREEE (reference sequence). Trimming removed 1 base at V and 1 base at J, with 8 bases between. The CDR3 spells CASSLTGWNTGELFF. CDR3 coding DNA: TGTGCCAGCAGCTTGACAGGGTGGAACACCGGGGAGCTGTTTTTT. The whole variable domain, filled in from reference TRBV5-4 and TRBJ2-2, reads ETGVTQSPTHLIKTRGQQVTLRCSSQSGHNTVSWYQQALGQGPQFIFQYYREEENGRGNFPPRFSGLQFPNYSSELNVNALELDDSALYLCASSLTGWNTGELFFGEGSRLTVL.

As for this clone: Other DNA sequences from this sample encode an identical CDR3 as well. V is TRBV28 and J is TRBJ2-5; weak D call: TRBD1 (6 bases). The germline gives CDR1 MDHEN, CDR2 SYDVKM. V dropped 3 bases and J dropped 5 bases, with 13 bases sitting between them. The CDR3 length is 14 residues. The CDR3 reads CASSFLRGGETQYF. DNA for the CDR3: TGTGCCAGCAGTTTTCTCAGGGGTGGGGAGACCCAGTACTTC.

This chain joins TRBV9 and TRBJ1-4; 8 bases agree with TRBD1. Germline CDR1 is SGDLS and CDR2 is YYNGEE. The CDR3 totals 15 residues. The V gene end was trimmed by 4 bases and the J gene end by 5 bases; junction bases not matched to a gene: 7. CDR3 nucleotide sequence: TGTGCCAGCAGCCCCCTCGGGACAGGCAATGAAAAACTGTTTTTT. This encodes CASSPLGTGNEKLFF.

The chain has TRBV18 and TRBJ1-5; the D gene is possibly TRBD1 (6 bases). Germline lookup yields CDR1 KGHSH and CDR2 LQKENI. The V end lost 2 bases, the J end lost 4 bases, and 9 bases lay between the germline ends. The CDR3 runs 14 residues. CDR3 coding DNA: TGTGCCAGCTCACCAAATACAGGGAATCAGCCCCAGCATTTT. Translating it yields CASSPNTGNQPQHF.

The rearrangement links TRBV5-4 to TRBJ2-5; 8 bases agree with TRBD1. The CDR3 sequence is 15 residues long. Germline CDR1 is SGHNT and CDR2 is YYREEE (reference sequence). J gave up 7 bases and V 6 bases, and 14 bases lay outside the gene matches. Here the CDR3 reads CASNGGSGGARTQYF. CDR3 sequence (DNA): TGTGCCAGCAACGGGGGTTCAGGGGGCGCGAGGACCCAGTACTTC.

The CDR3: CASSAGTGQFF. The CDR3 DNA reads as TGTGCCAGCAGCGCCGGGACAGGGCAGTTCTTC. The chain links TRBV9 to TRBJ2-1, with 8 bases lining up with TRBD1. The trim removed 3 bases at V and 12 bases at J, leaving 2 bases unmatched. The germline V gene has CDR1 SGDLS and CDR2 YYNGEE. The CDR3 covers 11 residues.

In the case of this clone: The germline gene is not matched at one end of the junction; a read error may be the cause. The rearrangement uses TRBV30 and TRBJ2-7; D gene ambiguous. The germline CDR1 and CDR2 sequences are GTSNPN and SVGIG (reference sequence). The CDR3 loop spans 10 amino acids. CDR3 sequence reads: CAWSRSTLIF. DNA for the CDR3: TGTGCCTGGAGTAGGTCTACTCTAATCTTC. The full variable domain, completed using reference TRBV30 and TRBJ2-7, is SQTIHQWPATLVQPVGSPLSLECTVEGTSNPNLYWYRQAAGRGLQLLFYSVGIGQISSEVPQNLSASRPQDRQFILSSKKLLLSDSGFYLCAWSRSTLIFGPGTRLTVT.

Notes on this clone: Other DNA sequences within the sample encode an identical CDR3. The J gene is TRBJ2-7, the V gene TRBV6-1; unclear D gene. Germline loops: CDR1 MNHNS, CDR2 SASEGT. This CDR3 has 11 residues. Trimming shortened V by 3 bases and J by 6 bases, and 6 bases separated the two germline ends. In DNA form, the CDR3 reads TGTGCCAGCAGTGAGGGTGGCGAGCAGTACTTC. It encodes CASSEGGEQYF.

The chain uses TRBV29-1 and TRBJ2-3, with TRBD1 identical over 8 bases. This CDR3 spans 12 amino acids. CDR1 SQVTM and CDR2 ANQGSEA come from the germline V gene. The V segment lost 7 bases and the J segment 5 bases; nucleotides outside the gene matches: 5. CDR3 residues: CSADRGLDTQYF. The CDR3 DNA reads as TGCAGCGCTGACAGGGGATTAGATACGCAGTATTTT.

V usage is TRBV5-1 and J usage is TRBJ1-6, with no clear D. V dropped 4 bases and J dropped 7 bases, with 18 bases sitting between them. The germline V gene has CDR1 SGHRS and CDR2 YFSETQ. This CDR3 is 16 amino acids long. The CDR3 sequence is CASSLNAVRVNSPLHF. DNA for the CDR3: TGCGCCAGCAGCCTAAATGCGGTCCGGGTGAATTCACCCCTCCACTTT.

The chain is built from TRBV6-5 and TRBJ1-2, with a weak D call TRBD1 (6 bases). This CDR3 comprises 15 residues. V gave up 2 bases and J gave up 5 bases, with 15 bases separating them. CDR1 is MNHEY and CDR2 is SVGAGI in the germline V gene. The CDR3 region is CASSYVLGGGYGYTF. The CDR3 bases are TGTGCCAGCAGTTACGTCTTGGGGGGCGGGTATGGCTACACCTTC.

V is TRBV2 and J is TRBJ2-5, with D tentatively TRBD1 or TRBD2 (5 bases each). This CDR3 spans 16 amino acids. Germline V CDR1 and CDR2: SNHLY, FYNNEI. Trimming pared 1 base from V and 0 bases from J, leaving 12 bases between. This CDR3 reads CASSEGWDVNQETQYF. CDR3 bases: TGTGCCAGCAGTGAAGGTTGGGACGTGAACCAAGAGACCCAGTACTTC. Together with reference TRBV2 and TRBJ2-5, the CDR3 gives the full variable domain: EPEVTQTPSHQVTQMGQEVILRCVPISNHLYFYWYRQILGQKVEFLVSFYNNEISEKSEIFDDQFSVERPDGSNFTLKIRSTKLEDSAMYFCASSEGWDVNQETQYFGPGTRLLVL.

The rearrangement uses TRBV9 and TRBJ2-4, with no clear D. Germline V lookup: CDR1 SGDLS, CDR2 YYNGEE. Trimming stripped 0 bases from V and 5 bases from J, with 6 bases between. The CDR3 contains 13 residues. The CDR3 DNA follows: TGTGCCAGCAGCGTAGGTCCGCAAAACATTCAGTACTTC. Its translation: CASSVGPQNIQYF.

The chain links TRBV7-7 to TRBJ2-1; D ambiguous. V lost 1 base and J lost 2, with 3 bases in between. There are 13 residues in the CDR3. Germline CDR1 and CDR2: SSHAT and FNYEAQ (reference sequence). DNA for the CDR3: TGTGCCAGCAGCTTAGGGGCCTACAATGAGCAGTTCTTC. Translating gives CASSLGAYNEQFF.

The chain links TRBV21-1 to TRBJ2-7. TRBV21-1 represents a pseudogene. The CDR3 runs to 20 residues. The CDR3 nucleotides read TGTGCCAGCAGCCATTCCGGTAGACGTCTGTCGCGTGGCGTACCGACCGGGCAGTACTTC. Translation gives CASSHSGRRLSRGVPTGQYF.

V usage is TRBV5-1 and J usage is TRBJ1-3; 7 nucleotides match TRBD1. CDR1 and CDR2 from the germline V gene are SGHRS and YFSETQ. The V gene end was trimmed by 5 bases and the J gene end by 0 bases; junction bases not matched to a gene: 5. The CDR3 is 15 residues long. CDR3 in DNA: TGCGCCAGCAGGCAGGACAGGCTCTCTGGAAACACCATATATTTT. Its translation: CASRQDRLSGNTIYF. The complete variable domain, with remaining parts taken from reference TRBV5-1 and TRBJ1-3, reads KAGVTQTPRYLIKTRGQQVTLSCSPISGHRSVSWYQQTPGQGLQFLFEYFSETQRNKGNFPGRFSGRQFSNSRSEMNVSTLELGDSALYLCASRQDRLSGNTIYFGEGSWLTVV.

The chain has TRBV9 and TRBJ2-1, with D unresolved. The CDR3 runs 15 residues. V was cut by 4 bases and J by 9 bases, with 20 bases left in between. The germline V gene has CDR1 SGDLS and CDR2 YYNGEE. The DNA for the CDR3 is TGTGCCAGCAGCCCCCGGCCCATTGTCCCCGCTGAGCAGTTCTTC. The encoded protein is CASSPRPIVPAEQFF.

The rearrangement links TRBV11-2 to TRBJ2-2; D is perhaps TRBD2 (6 bases). Looked up from germline, CDR1 is SGHAT and CDR2 is FQNNGV. Trimming shortened V by 1 base and J by 6 bases, and 9 bases separated the two germline ends. This CDR3 is 14 amino acids long. CDR3 loop: CASSLVTGAGELFF. As DNA, the CDR3 is TGTGCCAGCAGCTTAGTGACGGGGGCCGGGGAGCTGTTTTTT.

The chain has TRBV7-6 and TRBJ2-7; 9 nucleotides match TRBD1. The CDR3 spans 16 residues. Per germline, CDR1 SGHVS and CDR2 FNYEAQ. J gave up 4 bases and V 5 bases, and 12 bases lay outside the gene matches. CDR3 DNA sequence: TGTGCCAGCAGCGCACTAGGGGGACAGGGTGTATACGAGCAGTACTTC. Its protein is CASSALGGQGVYEQYF.

This chain links TRBV5-1 with TRBJ2-1, with D tentatively TRBD1 (7 bases). Trimming took 4 bases from V and 8 from J, leaving 19 bases between them. The CDR3 loop spans 15 amino acids. Looked up from germline, CDR1 is SGHRS and CDR2 is YFSETQ. The chain's CDR3 is CASSPRQGGEDEQFF. DNA of the CDR3: TGCGCCAGCAGCCCTAGACAGGGTGGGGAGGATGAGCAGTTCTTC.

The chain carries TRBV30 and TRBJ2-5; TRBD2 matches 7 bases. Germline V CDR1 and CDR2: GTSNPN, SVGIG (reference sequence). There are 11 residues in the CDR3. Trimming took 0 bases from V and 11 from J; bases not matched to a gene: 3. The chain's CDR3 is CAWSVGGEQYF. Here the CDR3 DNA reads TGTGCCTGGAGTGTTGGGGGGGAGCAGTACTTC.

The chain couples TRBV5-1 to TRBJ2-1; D gene uncertain. V dropped 0 bases and J dropped 8 bases, with 9 bases sitting between them. CDR1 SGHRS and CDR2 YFSETQ come from the germline V gene. The CDR3 extends over 13 amino acids. CDR3 protein: CASSLALPDEQFF. The CDR3 DNA reads as TGCGCCAGCAGCTTGGCCCTGCCAGATGAGCAGTTCTTC.

This clone was detected only once. This rearrangement joins TRBV5-4 to TRBJ2-2; 11 bases match TRBD2. This CDR3 has 15 residues. The germline V gene encodes CDR1 SGHNT and CDR2 YYREEE (reference sequence). J gave up 6 bases and V 1 base, and 2 bases lay outside the gene matches. CDR3 in amino acids: CASSLTSGSPGELFF. In DNA form, the CDR3 reads TGTGCCAGCAGCTTGACTAGCGGGAGCCCCGGGGAGCTGTTTTTT.

Notes on this clone: Different DNA sequences within this sample yield the same CDR3. The CDR3 sequence: CASSPSQGGEQYF. DNA for the CDR3: TGTGCCAGCTCACCAAGCCAGGGTGGCGAGCAGTACTTC. The chain couples TRBV18 to TRBJ2-7; tentative D call: TRBD1 (5 bases). V was pared by 2 bases and J by 6 bases, with 11 bases between. Germline V gene sequence: CDR1 KGHSH, CDR2 LQKENI. The CDR3 extends over 13 amino acids.

J is TRBJ2-7 and V is TRBV6-1, with 7 bases identical to TRBD1. CDR3 length: 13 amino acids. Germline CDR1 is MNHNS and CDR2 is SASEGT. Unmatched junction bases numbered 5, after V lost 6 bases and J lost 3 bases. CDR3 sequence (DNA): TGTGCCAGCAGGCAGGGACAGCTCTACGAGCAGTACTTC. Its protein is CASRQGQLYEQYF.

This sequence joins TRBV2 and TRBJ1-5; D gene ambiguous. V was cut by 3 bases and J by 1 base, with 7 bases left in between. Germline lookup yields CDR1 SNHLY and CDR2 FYNNEI. CDR3 size: 14 residues. The CDR3 DNA reads TGTGCCAGCAGTGAGGTCGGGAGCAATCAGCCCCAGCATTTT. This translates into CASSEVGSNQPQHF.

This clone was found once. This chain joins TRBV13 and TRBJ2-5; TRBD2 matches 8 bases. The V gene's germline CDR1 is PRHDT and CDR2 FYEKMQ (reference sequence). The trim removed 6 bases at V and 8 bases at J, leaving 26 bases unmatched. The CDR3 consists of 19 residues. The CDR3 bases are TGTGCCAGCAGACCGACCAGGGACGGGAGGAGCGGGAGCGGGCGAACCCAGTACTTC. Translation gives CASRPTRDGRSGSGRTQYF.

The chain employs TRBV29-1 and TRBJ1-4, with D perhaps matching TRBD1 (6 bases). Germline V lookup: CDR1 SQVTM, CDR2 ANQGSEA. V lost 7 bases and J lost 7, with 13 bases in between. This CDR3 has 12 amino acids. CDR3 loop: CSGKGGGEKLFF. The CDR3 DNA reads TGCAGCGGAAAAGGAGGGGGTGAAAAACTGTTTTTT.

The genes are TRBV6-6 and TRBJ2-1; D is unclear. Germline CDR1 reads MNHNY; CDR2 reads SVGAGI (reference sequence). The V end lost 6 bases, the J end lost 10 bases, and 16 bases lay between the germline ends. This CDR3 is 13 amino acids long. The DNA of the CDR3 is TGTGCCAGCAGCCTCGATCTCCGAAGGGAGCAGTTCTTC. Protein: CASSLDLRREQFF.